This TCR beta chain was profiled in a study of T cells in Graves' hyperthyroidism and ophthalmopathy. General study results and limits: Ophthalmopathy stood apart from stable hyperthyroidism in a 13 V-J model. Most thyroid clonotypes expanded above 0.001 were also detected in blood.

Comments on this clonotype: Its antigen is not identified.

There were TCR beta CDR3 regions amplified from RNA transcripts. Initially, a first-round RT-PCR of the TCR CDR3 employed the HTBI primer set. Via MiXCR, TCRdb re-called the multiplex PCR reads, giving one row per CDR3 protein. The sample includes 700,000 to 950,000 distinct CDR3 sequences, over 35% of them seen just once. Those with hyperthyroidism were 18 to 65 years old, newly diagnosed, and ill for under 2 months. This CDR3 contains 14 residues. The germline V gene encodes CDR1 ENHRY and CDR2 SYGVKD. The V end lost 6 bases, the J end lost 5 bases, and 13 bases lay between the germline ends. This TCR derives from a woman aged 40 to 50 with Graves' hyperthyroidism. The rearrangement joins TRBV10-3 to TRBJ1-4, with D possibly matching TRBD1 (6 bases). Sequenced sample: blood. The CDR3 DNA reads as TGTGCCATCAGGGCGACAGGTCAGAATGAAAAACTGTTTTTT. Translation: CAIRATGQNEKLFF.